These 15 T cell receptor beta chains share one sample of origin, sequenced in a study of OX40 agonist ivuxolimab in advanced cancers. Repertoires were generated with immunoSEQ multiplex PCR, while TCRdb's copy carries only in-frame clones and drops some. The sample yields around 65,000 clones, about 91% seen once. The input for sequencing was CD4+ or CD8+ T cells sorted from blood, taken in a trial of the OX40 agonist ivuxolimab. The receptors originated from an adult with an advanced solid tumor such as melanoma, head and neck, liver or kidney cancer.

This clone was observed once. This rearrangement joins TRBV7-3 to TRBJ2-1; 12 nucleotides match TRBD2. V lost 4 bases to trimming and J lost 4 bases; unmatched junction nucleotides: 2. The CDR3 consists of 15 residues. Germline V CDR1 and CDR2: SGHTA, FQGTGA. The CDR3 is CASSWGLAGYNEQFF. The CDR3 DNA reads as TGTGCCAGCAGCTGGGGACTAGCGGGTTACAATGAGCAGTTCTTC.

The chain employs TRBV7-3 and TRBJ2-1; 7 nucleotides match TRBD2. Per the germline V gene, CDR1 is SGHTA and CDR2 is FQGTGA. The junction had 0 bases not matched to a gene; V was cut back by 2 bases and J by 5 bases. CDR3 length equals 13 residues. The CDR3 is CASSLAGDNEQFF. The CDR3 DNA is TGTGCCAGCAGCTTAGCGGGGGACAATGAGCAGTTCTTC.

The chain employs TRBV5-4 and TRBJ1-1; D is unresolved. The CDR3 spans 12 residues. Trimming shortened V by 4 bases and J by 3 bases, and 7 bases separated the two germline ends. Germline V gives CDR1 SGHNT, CDR2 YYREEE (reference sequence). CDR3 in DNA: TGTGCCAGCAGCAGTCTGGACACTGAAGCTTTCTTT. The encoded protein is CASSSLDTEAFF.

The V call is TRBV15, the J call TRBJ2-7; 10 bases map to TRBD1. The CDR3 consists of 14 residues. CDR1 and CDR2 (germline): LNHNV, YYDKDF (reference sequence). Trimming cost V 6 bases and J 7 bases; bases outside gene matches: 9. The CDR3 DNA is TGTGCCACCAGAACCGGGACAGGGGAGAGGGAGCAGTACTTC. Amino acids: CATRTGTGEREQYF.

The chain has TRBV7-8 and TRBJ2-1; 10 bases line up with TRBD1. Germline trimming cut 8 bases from V and 9 bases from J; bases unmatched to any gene: 10. There are 14 residues in the CDR3. Per the germline V gene, CDR1 is SGHVS and CDR2 is FQNEAQ. The CDR3 region has the DNA TGTGCCAGCCGGGCGGGACAGGGGTCGTCTGAGCAGTTCTTC. Protein product: CASRAGQGSSEQFF.

The chain has TRBV19 and TRBJ1-1, with D unresolved. Germline V gives CDR1 LNHDA, CDR2 SQIVND (reference sequence). The CDR3 consists of 13 residues. The V end was cut by 5 bases, the J end by 1 base, with 8 bases between. As DNA, the CDR3 is TGTGCCAGTAGTTACGGGCAGAACACTGAAGCTTTCTTT. Translation: CASSYGQNTEAFF.

This clone was detected only a few times. The rearrangement links TRBV6-1 to TRBJ2-2, with D perhaps TRBD2 (5 bases). The CDR3 sequence is 13 residues long. Germline CDR1 reads MNHNS; CDR2 reads SASEGT. V was pared by 6 bases and J by 5 bases, with 10 bases between. CDR3: CASRERETGELFF. DNA for the CDR3: TGTGCCAGCAGGGAGAGGGAGACCGGGGAGCTGTTTTTT.

The genes are TRBV9 and TRBJ1-5; D call uncertain. V was pared by 0 bases and J by 3 bases, with 4 bases between. Germline CDR1 is SGDLS and CDR2 is YYNGEE. The CDR3 length is 13 residues. The DNA of the CDR3 is TGTGCCAGCAGCGTAGGAGACAATCAGCCCCAGCATTTT. It encodes CASSVGDNQPQHF.

V usage is TRBV19 and J usage is TRBJ1-1; D gene uncertain. The ends were cut back, 7 bases at V and 0 bases at J, with 15 bases in the middle. The CDR3 consists of 15 residues. Germline CDR1 and CDR2: LNHDA and SQIVND (reference sequence). CDR3 region: CASTMSFKLNTEAFF. The CDR3, as DNA: TGTGCCAGTACCATGAGTTTCAAATTGAACACTGAAGCTTTCTTT.

Here the CDR3 DNA reads TGTGCCAGCAGCGTAGCTTCGGCGGGAGGGGAGCAGTTCTTC. Amino acid sequence: CASSVASAGGEQFF. The rearrangement links TRBV9 to TRBJ2-1, with 9 positions matching TRBD2. Germline V lookup: CDR1 SGDLS, CDR2 YYNGEE. The CDR3 has 14 amino acids. J was trimmed by 10 bases and V by 0 bases; bases with no gene match: 5.

The chain has TRBV4-3 and TRBJ2-1; no clear D gene. In germline, CDR1 is LGHNA, CDR2 YSLEER. Trimming removed 0 bases at V and 2 bases at J, with 17 bases between. The CDR3 sequence is 18 residues long. As DNA, the CDR3 is TGCGCCAGCAGCCAAGATTTTGACGGTCTCATGACCTACAATGAGCAGTTCTTC. Translation: CASSQDFDGLMTYNEQFF.

The J gene is TRBJ2-7, the V gene TRBV7-9; D assignment may be TRBD1 or TRBD2 (6 bases each). Germline CDR1 reads SEHNR; CDR2 reads FQNEAQ (reference sequence). Trimming stripped 5 bases from V and 5 bases from J, with 19 bases between. CDR3 length equals 15 residues. The CDR3 is CASSPSTGTVHEQYF. The DNA of the CDR3 is TGTGCCAGCAGCCCCTCCACAGGGACTGTCCACGAGCAGTACTTC.

V usage is TRBV10-2 and J usage is TRBJ2-7; 9 bases line up with TRBD1. The V and J ends lost 4 bases and 2 bases, in that order; junction bases with no gene match: 6. Germline CDR1 WSHSY, CDR2 SAAADI. There are 15 residues in the CDR3. This CDR3 reads CASSGPGQGTYEQYF. CDR3 DNA: TGCGCCAGCAGTGGACCGGGACAGGGCACCTACGAGCAGTACTTC.

This chain joins TRBV6-6 and TRBJ2-7, with D possibly being TRBD1 (6 bases). The germline CDR1 and CDR2 sequences are MNHNY and SVGAGI (reference sequence). CDR3 length: 14 residues. The ends were cut back, 0 bases at V and 1 base at J, with 7 bases in the middle. CDR3 in amino acids: CASSYSDSSYEQYF. CDR3 sequence (DNA): TGTGCCAGCAGTTACTCGGACAGTTCCTACGAGCAGTACTTC.

The CDR3 is CASRKLARSYEQYF. The CDR3 region has the DNA TGTGCCAGCAGAAAACTAGCGAGATCCTACGAGCAGTACTTC. The chain has TRBV28 and TRBJ2-7; 7 nucleotides agree with TRBD2. CDR3 size: 14 residues. V was clipped by 6 bases and J by 1 base; unmatched bases: 6. Germline V gene sequence: CDR1 MDHEN, CDR2 SYDVKM.